The TCR beta chain under discussion was sequenced for a study of cytomegalovirus exposure and HLA in healthy donors. Study-level background: The approximately 120 validation repertoires were reported in a later analysis to have been generated on the same platform as the roughly 670 first-cohort repertoires. Study findings and constraints: TCR beta chains numbering about 160 were designated cytomegalovirus-associated.

Concerning this clone: What it binds is unknown.

Here immunoSEQ multiplex PCR was the method, and the copy in TCRdb shows in-frame clones only, minus some. The table has about 44,000 clones, approximately 94% seen once. This CDR3 has 15 residues. V was shortened by 6 bases and J by 5 bases, with 16 bases between the two germline ends. Per the germline V gene, CDR1 is MNHEY and CDR2 is SVGAGI. Sequencing was carried out using PBMCs. The J gene is TRBJ1-4, the V gene TRBV6-5; perhaps TRBD1 as D (6 bases). The clonotype was recovered from a woman aged 18-30 years in good health and CMV-seronegative. The CDR3 spells CASRLTGIVNEKLFF. The CDR3 DNA sequence: TGTGCCAGCAGGCTTACAGGGATAGTGAATGAAAAACTGTTTTTT.